This T cell receptor beta chain was identified during a study of shared clonotypes between healthy human individuals. Study-level background: Per donor, CD8 memory used one plate, CD8 naive used two, CD4 memory used three and CD4 naive used three.

Per germline, CDR1 MDHEN and CDR2 SYDVKM. Deletions cut 3 bases from V and 7 bases from J, with 6 bases between. The CDR3 runs to 12 residues. Sequencing used immunoSEQ multiplex PCR; TCRdb keeps in-frame clones, though not all of them. The data contain 2,500,000 or so clones, 80% to 95% of them seen just once; the ten biggest clones take up about 0.38%. This chain uses TRBV28 with TRBJ2-2; D perhaps matches TRBD2 (5 bases). The TCR originated in a man aged 18 to 29 in good health. Some clones in this sample may be carry-over from other donors' samples. The source material was naive CD4+ T cells from PBMCs. Subset specified: CD45RA+ positively selected. The CDR3 loop is CASSFEGGELFF. CDR3 coding DNA: TGTGCCAGCAGTTTTGAGGGCGGGGAGCTGTTTTTT. Variable domain in full (rest from reference TRBV28 and TRBJ2-2): DVKVTQSSRYLVKRTGEKVFLECVQDMDHENMFWYRQDPGLGLRLIYFSYDVKMKEKGDIPEGYSVSREKKERFSLILESASTNQTSMYLCASSFEGGELFFGEGSRLTVL.